The table lists the clone carrying this T cell receptor beta chain with many counts. The antigen remains undetermined. The data originate from a study of T cell repertoires in cytomegalovirus infection. Study as a whole: Recently identified HLA-C-restricted CMV epitopes and well-studied HLA-B-restricted CMV epitopes were used by the study. Public TCR beta signature analysis indicated the presence of both CMV infection and matching HLA type.

MiXCR, applied by TCRdb to the reads, yields one record per CDR3 protein. The sample has about 340,000 distinct CDR3 sequences, 25% to 30% seen once. V lost 5 bases and J lost 3; bases outside the gene matches: 6. CDR1 is SGHVS, CDR2 FNYEAQ, per germline. This CDR3 spans 16 amino acids. Whole-study findings and limits: HLA-C-restricted CMV clonotypes gave the most frequent clonotype in two of eight donors. Cumulative public TCR beta family frequency identified CMV carriers with the relevant HLA.

The sequences come from cultured PBMCs, collected from culture after CMV antigen stimulation. The clonotype comes from a human donor in good health (CMV status not recorded). Some clones in this sample may be carry-over from other donors' samples. The chain carries TRBV7-6 and TRBJ2-6, with 8 bases that match TRBD1. The CDR3 loop reads CASSKDRGFGANVLTF. The CDR3 DNA reads as TGTGCCAGCAGCAAAGACAGGGGCTTTGGGGCCAACGTCCTGACTTTC.